This T cell receptor (beta chain) was captured in a study of T cells in Graves' hyperthyroidism and ophthalmopathy. V gave up 7 bases and J gave up 1 base, with 13 bases separating them. Looked up from germline, CDR1 is SQVTM and CDR2 is ANQGSEA. This CDR3 contains 13 residues. Amplification of TCR beta CDR3 regions was performed using RNA transcripts as template. When the TCR CDR3 underwent first-round RT-PCR, the HTBI primer set was used. TCRdb re-called the multiplex PCR reads with MiXCR, one entry per CDR3 protein. The table includes fewer than 350,000 distinct CDR3 sequences, 21% detected once. The authors took PBMCs from 10 ml fresh peripheral blood. This clonotype was found a few times.

The sequencing input was blood. The chain employs TRBV29-1 and TRBJ1-1, with a tentative D call TRBD1 (6 bases). The clonotype originates from a woman aged 45-65 years with Graves' hyperthyroidism. CDR3 region: CSGVQGGNTEAFF. CDR3 in DNA: TGCAGCGGGGTACAGGGCGGGAACACTGAAGCTTTCTTT.